This is a list of T cell receptor beta chains from one sample in a study of monozygotic twins with inflammatory bowel disease. TCRdb reprocessed the 5' RACE reads; each CDR3 protein has one entry and no DNA is given. Its clone listing holds over 150,000 distinct CDR3 sequences. The sequenced sample was blood. These receptors were collected from a human donor with ulcerative colitis or Crohn's disease, or a healthy co-twin of an affected twin (not recorded which). The CDR3 runs from the conserved cysteine through the conserved F or W. Fields, in order: J gene, V gene, CDR3 protein.

J: TRBJ1-5; V: TRBV29-1; CDR3: CSVGAVNQPQHF
J: TRBJ2-7; V: TRBV20-1; CDR3: CSARVTSGAYEQYF
J: TRBJ2-1; V: TRBV4-1; CDR3: CASSPYSTSGGGSSSYNEQFF
J: TRBJ2-7; V: TRBV12-3/TRBV12-4; CDR3: CASSVSGGFYEQYF
J: TRBJ2-1; V: TRBV12-3/TRBV12-4; CDR3: CASSLVRLAGAWGGNEQFF
J: TRBJ1-1; V: TRBV6-6; CDR3: CASSSRDIYTEAFF
J: TRBJ2-2; V: TRBV6-1; CDR3: CASSELRDAGELFF
J: TRBJ2-2; V: TRBV28; CDR3: CASSRQGARSLTGELFF
J: TRBJ2-5; V: TRBV5-1; CDR3: CASSYGTAPQYF
J: TRBJ2-1; V: TRBV7-9; CDR3: CASSRIQGLHEQFF
J: TRBJ2-3; V: TRBV3-1; CDR3: CASSPLAGGLASTDTQYF
J: TRBJ2-7; V: TRBV29-1; CDR3: CSVESNYEQYF
J: TRBJ1-2; V: TRBV18; CDR3: CASSPDRASTYYGYTF
J: TRBJ2-5; V: TRBV7-2; CDR3: CASSLETSGLLYF
J: TRBJ1-1; V: TRBV19; CDR3: CASMGTGAMNTEAFF
J: TRBJ1-1; V: TRBV20-1; CDR3: CSARDGRMNTEAFF
J: TRBJ1-2; V: TRBV28; CDR3: CASRPGVGDGYTF
J: TRBJ2-7; V: TRBV28; CDR3: CASSSPTGTHEQYF
J: TRBJ2-3; V: TRBV10-3; CDR3: CAIRRRDLETDTQYF
J: TRBJ2-1; V: TRBV2; CDR3: CASRAGGNEQFF
J: TRBJ2-7; V: TRBV25-1; CDR3: CASRAPEGTGASHEQYF
J: TRBJ2-3; V: TRBV5-1; CDR3: CASSLAGFSDTQYF
J: TRBJ1-5; V: TRBV18; CDR3: CASSPPGQINQPQHF
J: TRBJ1-1; V: TRBV5-4; CDR3: CASSPGTGVAYF
J: TRBJ2-7; V: TRBV7-8; CDR3: CASSSTERLVYEQYF
J: TRBJ1-1; V: TRBV5-1; CDR3: CASSLEGRGYTEAFF
J: TRBJ2-1; V: TRBV30; CDR3: CAWHRLDYGNEQFF
J: TRBJ1-5; V: TRBV7-2; CDR3: CASSFTGGADQPQHF
J: TRBJ1-2; V: TRBV28; CDR3: CASITTGGLYGYTF
J: TRBJ1-1; V: TRBV6-2/TRBV6-3; CDR3: CASSTVQEAFF
J: TRBJ1-1; V: TRBV12-3/TRBV12-4; CDR3: CASKGQPLMNTEAFF
J: TRBJ2-6; V: TRBV5-1; CDR3: CASSLGSSAGANVLTF
J: TRBJ1-3; V: TRBV5-1; CDR3: CASSYATTGNTIYF
J: TRBJ1-2; V: TRBV3-1; CDR3: CASSQGETPYSDGYTF
J: TRBJ2-3; V: TRBV5-1; CDR3: CASSYSGTDTQYF
J: TRBJ1-3; V: TRBV7-2; CDR3: CASSLALLNSGNTIYF
J: TRBJ2-1; V: TRBV15; CDR3: CATSRTSGRGNEQFF
J: TRBJ1-2; V: TRBV29-1; CDR3: CSVEGRAGGFYGYTF
J: TRBJ2-2; V: TRBV28; CDR3: CASSFPENTGELFF
J: TRBJ2-1; V: TRBV7-2; CDR3: CASSLLGFSYNEQFF
J: TRBJ2-2; V: TRBV12-3/TRBV12-4; CDR3: CASTPHLGLAGEVVGELFF
J: TRBJ1-1; V: TRBV20-1; CDR3: CSARERDTEAFF
J: TRBJ2-1; V: TRBV6-1; CDR3: CASSQTSGYNEQFF
J: TRBJ2-1; V: TRBV5-4; CDR3: CASSFRLAGAGTSYNEQFF
J: TRBJ2-1; V: TRBV7-2; CDR3: CASSLIGADNEQFF
J: TRBJ2-7; V: TRBV6-1; CDR3: CASSEGTGGYEQYF
J: TRBJ1-1; V: TRBV20-1; CDR3: CSARRDSNTEAFF
J: TRBJ2-7; V: TRBV5-1; CDR3: CASSFQTSYEQYF
J: TRBJ1-5; V: TRBV7-2; CDR3: CASSLGGFVSNQPQHF
J: TRBJ2-3; V: TRBV28; CDR3: CASSFPTTGLARTDTQYF
J: TRBJ2-1; V: TRBV12-3/TRBV12-4; CDR3: CASTPRGQRSDEQFF
J: TRBJ2-4; V: TRBV7-2; CDR3: CASSLPGSKNIQYF
J: TRBJ2-4; V: TRBV7-8; CDR3: CASSPPVGAGERRRKNIQYF
J: TRBJ2-5; V: TRBV7-2; CDR3: CASSFLETQYF
J: TRBJ2-7; V: TRBV18; CDR3: CASSPEVGVYEQYF
J: TRBJ2-3; V: TRBV19; CDR3: CASNSGTDTQYF
J: TRBJ2-3; V: TRBV9; CDR3: CASSVRLAGTDTQYF
J: TRBJ1-2; V: TRBV7-3; CDR3: CASSLSGQGNYGYTF
J: TRBJ2-1; V: TRBV20-1; CDR3: CSASNQYTYNEQFF